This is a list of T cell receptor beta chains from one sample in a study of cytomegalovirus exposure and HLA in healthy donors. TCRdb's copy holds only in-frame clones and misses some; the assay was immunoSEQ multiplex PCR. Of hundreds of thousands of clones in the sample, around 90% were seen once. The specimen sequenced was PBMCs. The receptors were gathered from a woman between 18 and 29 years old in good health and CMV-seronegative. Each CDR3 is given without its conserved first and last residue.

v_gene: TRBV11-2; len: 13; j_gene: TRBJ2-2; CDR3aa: ASSLVDRRIGELF
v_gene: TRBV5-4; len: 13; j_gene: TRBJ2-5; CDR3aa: ASSLSGGYQETQY
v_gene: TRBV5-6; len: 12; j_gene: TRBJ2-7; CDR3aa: ASSRGGRSYEQY
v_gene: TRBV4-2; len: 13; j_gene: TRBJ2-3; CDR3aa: ASSQDQGASDTQY
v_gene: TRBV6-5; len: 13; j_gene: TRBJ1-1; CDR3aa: ASSYGTGGNTEAF
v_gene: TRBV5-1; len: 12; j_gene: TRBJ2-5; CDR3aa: ASSLDDLKETQY
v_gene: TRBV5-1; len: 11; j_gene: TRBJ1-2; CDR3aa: ASSLAGVYGYT
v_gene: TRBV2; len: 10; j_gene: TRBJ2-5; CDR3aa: ASSSGGETQY
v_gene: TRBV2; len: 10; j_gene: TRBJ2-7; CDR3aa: ASRLGLNEQY
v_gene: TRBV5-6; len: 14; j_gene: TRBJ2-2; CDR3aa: ASSLVGVGNTGELF
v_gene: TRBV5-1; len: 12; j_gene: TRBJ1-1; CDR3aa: ASSYSGGDTEAF
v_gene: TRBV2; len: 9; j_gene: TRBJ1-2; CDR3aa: ASSSPPGYT
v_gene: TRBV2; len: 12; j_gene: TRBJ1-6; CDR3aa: ASKEPPVQAELH
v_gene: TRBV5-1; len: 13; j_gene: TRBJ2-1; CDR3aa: ASSLGGQYNEKQF
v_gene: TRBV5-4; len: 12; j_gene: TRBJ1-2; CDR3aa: ASSINQGFYGYT
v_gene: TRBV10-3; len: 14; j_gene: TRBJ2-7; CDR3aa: AISEGGMDRAYEQY
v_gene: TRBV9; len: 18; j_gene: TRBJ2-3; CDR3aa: ASSVAWREGRGASTDTQY
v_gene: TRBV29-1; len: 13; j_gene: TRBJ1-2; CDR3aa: SVEAGLGTVYGYT
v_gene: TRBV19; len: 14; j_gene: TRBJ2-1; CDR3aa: ASSDQLAGVENEQF
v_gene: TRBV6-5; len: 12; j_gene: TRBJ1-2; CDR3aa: ASSYLGALGGYT
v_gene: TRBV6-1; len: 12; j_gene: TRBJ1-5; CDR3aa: ASSETGYYQPQH
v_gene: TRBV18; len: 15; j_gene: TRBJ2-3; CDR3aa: ASSPPLGQEETDTQY
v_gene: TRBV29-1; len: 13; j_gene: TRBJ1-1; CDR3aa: SVEDRGARDTEAF
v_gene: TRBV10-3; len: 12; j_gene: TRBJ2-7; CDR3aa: ASRGTGSTYEQY
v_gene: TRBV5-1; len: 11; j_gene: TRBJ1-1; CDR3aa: ASSPSMDTEAF
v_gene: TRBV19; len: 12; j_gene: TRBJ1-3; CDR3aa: ASSTGTAGNTIY
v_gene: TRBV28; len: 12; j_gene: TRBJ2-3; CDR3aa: ATIDRGYTDTQY